A selection of T cell receptor beta chains follows, all from one sample in a study of blood T cell repertoires in COVID-19. Sequencing was performed with immunoSEQ multiplex PCR; in TCRdb, only in-frame clones are kept and a portion is missing. Here the sample spans about 150,000 clones, about 88% being singletons. The material sequenced was peripheral blood. Every receptor here comes from a woman aged 70 to 79 with acute or convalescent COVID-19. CDR3s include the opening cysteine and the closing phenylalanine or tryptophan. D genes are given only for firm matches. Not all rows give a size; the values are once, few, many and, for expanded clones, a class.

>-|-|TRBV11-2|TRBJ1-3
TGTGCCAGCAGCTTAAGACTCTCTGGAAACACCATATATTTT
CASSLRLSGNTIYF
>-|-|TRBV18|TRBJ1-2
TGTGCCAGCTCACCCGCGACTGGGGGCGCTTCCTATGGCTACACCTTC
CASSPATGGASYGYTF
>-|TRBD1|TRBV5-1|TRBJ1-2
TGCGCCAGCAGCTCTCGGACAGGGGGCGCAAGTAGTAGTGGCTACACCTTC
CASSSRTGGASSSGYTF
>-|TRBD2|TRBV3-1/TRBV3-2|TRBJ2-2
TGTGCCAGCAGCCAATTACAAGCGGGGGGGCCCTATTACACCGGGGAGCTGTTTTTT
CASSQLQAGGPYYTGELFF
>-|-|TRBV5-6|TRBJ1-1
TGTGCCAGCAGCTTGTTCCCAGGGGCCACGAACACTGAAGCTTTCTTT
CASSLFPGATNTEAFF
>-|-|TRBV5-5|TRBJ1-5
TGTGCCAGCAGCAGCGGCGCCTTCACAGGCAATCAGCCCCAGCATTTT
CASSSGAFTGNQPQHF
>-|TRBD1|TRBV2|TRBJ1-5
TGTGCCAGCAGTGCGGACAGGAGCTATTATAGCAATCAGCCCCAGCATTTT
CASSADRSYYSNQPQHF
>-|-|TRBV4-1|TRBJ1-1
TGCGCCAGCAGCCAAGGGGACACCTTCGAAGCTTTCTTT
CASSQGDTFEAFF
>-|-|TRBV2|TRBJ2-5
TGTGCCAGCAGTGCTACGGGTCTGGAGACCCAGTACTTC
CASSATGLETQYF
>once|TRBD2|TRBV6-6|TRBJ2-1
TGTGCCAGCAGTTACCGCCGGGGGGGGTTCGGAGATGAGCAGTTCTTC
CASSYRRGGFGDEQFF
>-|TRBD1|TRBV14|TRBJ1-2
TGTGCCAGCACCACAGGGGGCGGCTACACCTTC
CASTTGGGYTF
>-|TRBD1|TRBV5-6|TRBJ1-6
TGTGCCAGCGAGAAAACAGGGGCAATCTCAAATTCACCCCTCCACTTT
CASEKTGAISNSPLHF
>once|TRBD2|TRBV7-3|TRBJ2-3
TGTGCCAGCAGCTTGTCCTCTAGCGGGTCGGGGGCAGATACGCAGTATTTT
CASSLSSSGSGADTQYF
>-|-|TRBV5-1|TRBJ2-2
TGCGCCAGCAGCTTCCCAGGCACGGAGGGCACCGGGGAGCTGTTTTTT
CASSFPGTEGTGELFF
>-|-|TRBV6-5|TRBJ2-7
TGTGCCAGCAGTCTACGGGAGCAGTACTTC
CASSLREQYF
>-|-|TRBV4-2|TRBJ1-6
TGTGCCAGCAGCCAAGATGCCCGGAATTCACCCCTCCACTTT
CASSQDARNSPLHF
>-|TRBD2|TRBV13|TRBJ2-3
TGTGCCAGCAGAGAGGCTAGCGGGGGCCCGAGCACAGATACGCAGTATTTT
CASREASGGPSTDTQYF
>-|TRBD2|TRBV7-8|TRBJ2-3
TGTGCCAGCAGCTCCCCGACTAGCCGTCGCACAGATACGCAGTATTTT
CASSSPTSRRTDTQYF
>-|-|TRBV19|TRBJ1-5
TGTGCCAGTAGTATTCGCTCAGATAGCAATCAGCCCCAGCATTTT
CASSIRSDSNQPQHF
>-|-|TRBV5-5|TRBJ1-4
TGTGCCAGCAGTCCCGGGAGTTCCACTAATGAAAAACTGTTTTTT
CASSPGSSTNEKLFF
>-|-|TRBV5-1|TRBJ1-2
TGCGCCAGCAGCCCGGACACCTTCGGCTACACCTTC
CASSPDTFGYTF
>-|TRBD1|TRBV6-5|TRBJ1-6
TGTGCCAGCAGTACAGACAGGGGTACGCCACCCCTCCACTTT
CASSTDRGTPPLHF
>-|TRBD1|TRBV2|TRBJ1-4
TGTGCCAGCAGGGCAGGGACAGCATCCGAAAAACTGTTTTTT
CASRAGTASEKLFF
>-|-|TRBV7-8|TRBJ2-2
TGTGCCAGCATTACACAGAACACCGGGGAGCTGTTTTTT
CASITQNTGELFF
>-|-|TRBV5-1|TRBJ1-1
TGCGCCAGCAGCTGGGGGGGCGTCCTGAACACTGAAGCTTTCTTT
CASSWGGVLNTEAFF
>-|TRBD1|TRBV25-1|TRBJ2-1
TGTGCCAGCAGTGAGCGACAGGGCAGGGGCGCGTTCTTC
CASSERQGRGAFF
>-|-|TRBV11-2|TRBJ1-2
TGTGCCAGCAGCTTAGGGACTAGCTATGGCTACACCTTC
CASSLGTSYGYTF
>-|-|TRBV5-6|TRBJ2-3
TGTGCCAGCAGCCTCCTAACCAGGGGGGCCGGTGTAGATACGCAGTATTTT
CASSLLTRGAGVDTQYF
>once|-|TRBV19|TRBJ2-4
TGTGCCAGTAGTTCTTGGGGGGGCACCAAAAACATTCAGTACTTC
CASSSWGGTKNIQYF
>-|TRBD1|TRBV5-1|TRBJ2-7
TGCGCCAGCAGCCCCGGGACAGGACACTTCTACGAGCAGTACTTC
CASSPGTGHFYEQYF
>once|TRBD1|TRBV7-9|TRBJ1-2
TGTGCCAGCAGCCCGGAGGGGGCGGATGGCTACACCTTC
CASSPEGADGYTF
>-|-|TRBV5-1|TRBJ2-4
TGCGCCAGCAGCTTGGAGTCGGGACTAGCCAAAAACATTCAGTACTTC
CASSLESGLAKNIQYF
>-|-|TRBV7-2|TRBJ2-1
TGTGCCAGCAGCTTAGTAGCCGTCAGCTCCTACAATGAGCAGTTCTTC
CASSLVAVSSYNEQFF
>once|-|TRBV28|TRBJ1-4
TGTGCCAGCAGGGGAGGCAGGGAGGCTGAAAAACTGTTTTTT
CASRGGREAEKLFF
>-|-|TRBV19|TRBJ2-1
TGTGCCAGTAGTTCTCAGATATACAATGAGCAGTTCTTC
CASSSQIYNEQFF
>-|-|TRBV7-9|TRBJ1-5
TGTGCCAGCAGCTTGGGGACTACAGAGAATCAGCCCCAGCATTTT
CASSLGTTENQPQHF
>once|TRBD2|TRBV9|TRBJ2-1
TGTGCCAGCAGCGTAGGGCCAATGGCAGGGACTAACTACAATGAGCAGTTCTTC
CASSVGPMAGTNYNEQFF
>-|-|TRBV6-5|TRBJ1-1
TGTGCCAGCAGTTATCGGCGGCGGGGTACGAACACTGAAGCTTTCTTT
CASSYRRRGTNTEAFF
>-|TRBD2|TRBV7-3|TRBJ2-3
TGTGCCAGCAGCCCAGATAAACTAGCGGGGGGCACAGATACGCAGTATTTT
CASSPDKLAGGTDTQYF
>-|TRBD2|TRBV5-5|TRBJ2-5
TGTGCCAGCAGCCTTAGCGGGGGGGCCCGGGAGACCCAGTACTTC
CASSLSGGARETQYF
>-|-|TRBV6-6|TRBJ2-2
TGTGCCAGCATGGGGCAGCCCACGAACACCGGGGAGCTGTTTTTT
CASMGQPTNTGELFF
>-|-|TRBV29-1|TRBJ2-5
TGCAGCGCAGTGGAGCAAGAGACCCAGTACTTC
CSAVEQETQYF
>-|-|TRBV5-1|TRBJ1-2
TGCGCCAGCAGCTTGGGAGAGGCCAACTATGGCTACACCTTC
CASSLGEANYGYTF
>-|-|TRBV18|TRBJ2-5
TGTGCCAGCCGGGGAAGCCAAGAGACCCAGTACTTC
CASRGSQETQYF
>-|-|TRBV24-1|TRBJ2-1
TGTGCCACCAGTGATGCCGGGACCTACAATGAGCAGTTCTTC
CATSDAGTYNEQFF
>-|TRBD1|TRBV7-2|TRBJ1-3
TGTGCCAGCAGCCCCTGGACAGGAATGGAAAACACCATATATTTT
CASSPWTGMENTIYF